These T cell receptor beta chains were read from a single sample in a study of technical replicates of blood from a handful of donors. The protocol was immunoSEQ multiplex PCR, while the TCRdb copy is restricted to in-frame clones and leaves out a portion. The sample contains around 93,000 clones, 85% to 95% of which appear only once. The sequenced material came from T cells isolated from PBMCs. These receptors came from a human donor in good health. CDR3s include the opening cysteine and the closing phenylalanine or tryptophan. A D gene is named only where the DNA matches it firmly. Rows give clone size only sometimes, using once, few, many, or a class for an expanded clone.

TRBV19	TRBJ1-4	TRBD1	.	CASSSRRTGGYEKLFF	TGTGCCAGTAGTTCAAGACGGACAGGGGGTTACGAAAAACTGTTTTTT
TRBV2	TRBJ2-5	.	.	CASSAGKQETQYF	TGTGCCAGCAGTGCGGGAAAACAAGAGACCCAGTACTTC
TRBV10-3	TRBJ1-4	TRBD1	.	CAIRDPGQGDEKLFF	TGTGCCATCAGGGACCCGGGACAGGGGGATGAAAAACTGTTTTTT
TRBV4-1	TRBJ1-2	TRBD1	.	CASSQGGTAGYTF	TGCGCCAGCAGCCAAGGGGGGACAGCGGGCTACACCTTC
TRBV7-3	TRBJ2-1	TRBD2	.	CASSPTSGSSSEQFF	TGTGCCAGCAGCCCGACTAGCGGCTCTTCGTCAGAGCAGTTCTTC
TRBV27	TRBJ2-3	TRBD2	.	CASSWTSGNTDTQYF	TGTGCCAGCAGTTGGACTAGCGGGAACACAGATACGCAGTATTTT
TRBV5-1	TRBJ1-1	TRBD1	.	CASSFGQQGSEAFF	TGCGCCAGCAGCTTTGGGCAACAGGGGTCTGAAGCTTTCTTT
TRBV5-6	TRBJ2-3	.	.	CASSLPSGTDTQYF	TGTGCCAGCAGTTTGCCGAGCGGCACAGATACGCAGTATTTT
TRBV9	TRBJ1-1	.	.	CASSNGESNTEAFF	TGTGCCAGCAGCAACGGGGAATCGAACACTGAAGCTTTCTTT
TRBV9	TRBJ2-3	.	.	CASSVGSSADTQYF	TGTGCCAGCAGCGTCGGGAGCAGTGCAGATACGCAGTATTTT
TRBV13	TRBJ2-1	TRBD2	.	CASSLGALAGALSSYNEQFF	TGTGCCAGCAGCTTAGGAGCACTAGCGGGAGCCTTGAGCTCCTACAATGAGCAGTTCTTC
TRBV6-1	TRBJ2-5	TRBD2	.	CASSGLAGGPRGQETQYF	TGTGCCAGCAGTGGACTAGCGGGAGGGCCCAGGGGACAAGAGACCCAGTACTTC
TRBV7-6	TRBJ2-2	.	once	CASSLVGGQHTGELFF	TGTGCCAGCAGCTTAGTCGGGGGACAGCACACCGGGGAGCTGTTTTTT
TRBV9	TRBJ1-1	.	.	CASSLVQGLGTEAFF	TGTGCCAGCAGCCTCGTACAGGGATTGGGCACTGAAGCTTTCTTT
TRBV30	TRBJ1-3	.	.	CAWSVRGSGNTIYF	TGTGCCTGGAGTGTACGGGGGTCTGGAAACACCATATATTTT
TRBV5-8	TRBJ2-5	.	.	CASSLAGGRGGETQYF	TGTGCCAGCAGCTTGGCCGGGGGGCGGGGTGGAGAGACCCAGTACTTC
TRBV11-3	TRBJ2-6	TRBD1	.	CASSLGSGQGISGANVLTF	TGTGCCAGCAGCTTAGGTTCGGGACAGGGGATCTCTGGGGCCAACGTCCTGACTTTC
TRBV5-6	TRBJ1-1	TRBD1	once	CASRNSRSRGLMNTEAFF	TGTGCCAGCAGAAACTCGCGTTCCAGGGGGCTTATGAACACTGAAGCTTTCTTT
TRBV11-2	TRBJ2-7	.	.	CASSLLAGWYEQYF	TGTGCCAGCAGCTTACTGGCGGGATGGTACGAGCAGTACTTC
TRBV5-1	TRBJ2-7	.	.	CASTIGGSSYEQYF	TGCGCCAGCACCATCGGGGGTAGCTCCTACGAGCAGTACTTC
TRBV4-3	TRBJ1-1	.	.	CASSRNTEAFF	TGCGCCAGCTCCCGGAACACTGAAGCTTTCTTT
TRBV25-1	TRBJ1-2	.	.	CASSELGGYTF	TGTGCCAGCAGTGAACTCGGGGGCTACACCTTC
TRBV2	TRBJ1-1	.	.	CASSGMLNTEAFF	TGTGCCAGCAGCGGGATGTTGAACACTGAAGCTTTCTTT
TRBV7-2	TRBJ2-5	TRBD2	.	CASSLDPGGETQYF	TGTGCCAGCAGCTTAGATCCGGGGGGTGAGACCCAGTACTTC
TRBV6-4	TRBJ1-1	TRBD1	.	CASSPRTGTEAFF	TGTGCCAGCAGTCCTCGGACAGGCACTGAAGCTTTCTTT
TRBV19	TRBJ1-1	.	.	CASSDSSNTEAFF	TGTGCCAGTAGTGATAGCAGTAACACTGAAGCTTTCTTT
TRBV5-4	TRBJ2-1	TRBD2	.	CASSPGLAGYNEQFF	TGTGCCAGCAGCCCGGGACTAGCGGGATACAATGAGCAGTTCTTC
TRBV4-1	TRBJ2-5	TRBD2	once	CASSQAFVPGGTQYF	TGCGCCAGCAGCCAAGCCTTCGTCCCGGGGGGGACCCAGTACTTC
TRBV15	TRBJ2-7	TRBD1	once	CATSRPWTGQGAYEQYF	TGTGCCACCAGCAGACCTTGGACGGGACAGGGGGCCTACGAGCAGTACTTC
TRBV10-1	TRBJ1-1	.	.	CASSDGYTEAFF	TGCGCCAGCAGTGATGGCTACACTGAAGCTTTCTTT
TRBV27	TRBJ2-7	TRBD1	.	CASSLTGSLSYEQYF	TGTGCCAGCAGTTTGACAGGGAGCCTCTCCTACGAGCAGTACTTC
TRBV9	TRBJ2-1	.	.	CASSPLHGGGNEQFF	TGTGCCAGCAGCCCACTACATGGAGGCGGCAATGAGCAGTTCTTC
TRBV7-3	TRBJ1-1	.	.	CASSAQGNTEAFF	TGTGCCAGCAGCGCACAGGGAAACACTGAAGCTTTCTTT
TRBV28	TRBJ2-1	TRBD1	.	CASSLLRDRGNEQFF	TGTGCCAGCAGTCTTCTTCGGGACAGGGGTAATGAGCAGTTCTTC
TRBV4-1	TRBJ1-5	.	once	CASSQDLGGNQPQHF	TGCGCCAGCAGCCAAGATCTAGGAGGAAATCAGCCCCAGCATTTT